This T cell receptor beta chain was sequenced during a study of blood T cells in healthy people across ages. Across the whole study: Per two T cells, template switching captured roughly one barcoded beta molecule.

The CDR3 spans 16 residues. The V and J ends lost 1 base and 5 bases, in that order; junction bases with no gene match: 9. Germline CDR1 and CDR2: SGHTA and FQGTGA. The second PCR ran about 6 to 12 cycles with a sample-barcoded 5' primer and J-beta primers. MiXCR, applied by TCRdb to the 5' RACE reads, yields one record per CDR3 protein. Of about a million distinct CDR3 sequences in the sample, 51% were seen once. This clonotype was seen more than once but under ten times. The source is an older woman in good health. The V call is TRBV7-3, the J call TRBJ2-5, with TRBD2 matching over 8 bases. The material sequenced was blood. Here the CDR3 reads CASSLSPGGGVETQYF. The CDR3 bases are TGTGCCAGCAGCTTAAGTCCCGGGGGGGGAGTGGAGACCCAGTACTTC.